Below are 27 T cell receptor beta chains sequenced from a single sample in a study of T-cell memory formation after mild COVID-19 (dated by TCRdb to the early 2020s). Libraries were built with 5' RACE. TCRdb lists the instrument as Illumina NovaSeq 6000. TCRdb ran its own pipeline on the public reads, namely fastp trimming at Q25 and MiXCR clone calling, and kept in-frame beta chains. Every entry covers one CDR3 protein and lists the most common genes and DNA from its rows. This sample has 350,000 to 500,000 distinct CDR3 sequences in its table, and more than 20% of those were observed once. The top ten clonotypes cover under 15% of the sample. Input material: PBMCs or a T cell subset sorted from them (not recorded which). These receptors were taken from an adult woman who had mild COVID-19 (a few samples of this study predate the infection). The sample titles of this study are shuffled in the database, so cell type and time point are left out; the donor was told from shared clones.

The chain has TRBV5-1 and TRBJ2-1; TRBD1 aligns across 9 bases. This CDR3 is 16 amino acids long. Germline V gene sequence: CDR1 SGHRS, CDR2 YFSETQ. V was clipped by 4 bases and J by 3 bases; unmatched bases: 8. The CDR3 DNA reads as TGCGCCAGCAGCCCCCAATCGGGACAGGGCTACAATGAGCAGTTCTTC. Its protein product is CASSPQSGQGYNEQFF.

This clonotype was seen a handful of times. The V gene is TRBV5-1, the J gene TRBJ2-1; D call uncertain. The V gene's germline CDR1 is SGHRS and CDR2 YFSETQ. The ends were cut back, 0 bases at V and 6 bases at J, with 10 bases in the middle. The CDR3 extends over 14 amino acids. The CDR3 DNA follows: TGCGCCAGCAGCTTGGTGGGCAGCCCCAATGAGCAGTTCTTC. This gives the protein CASSLVGSPNEQFF. The complete variable domain, with remaining parts taken from reference TRBV5-1 and TRBJ2-1, reads KAGVTQTPRYLIKTRGQQVTLSCSPISGHRSVSWYQQTPGQGLQFLFEYFSETQRNKGNFPGRFSGRQFSNSRSEMNVSTLELGDSALYLCASSLVGSPNEQFFGPGTRLTVL.

The chain uses TRBV14 and TRBJ2-4, with TRBD2 matching over 9 bases. V lost 9 bases, J lost 5 bases, and 5 bases stayed unmatched. The CDR3 extends over 13 amino acids. Germline CDR1 is SGHDN and CDR2 is FVKESK. The CDR3 loop is CASTTSGQNIQYF. The DNA for the CDR3 is TGTGCCAGTACGACTAGCGGACAAAACATTCAGTACTTC.

The CDR3 nucleotides read TGCAGCGTTGTGCGGGGATATGGCTACACCTTC. Translated, it gives CSVVRGYGYTF. V and J are TRBV29-1 and TRBJ1-2; D is uncertain. Germline V gives CDR1 SQVTM, CDR2 ANQGSEA. CDR3 size: 11 residues. The V end lost 4 bases, the J end lost 5 bases, and 8 bases lay between the germline ends.

This clonotype was observed a few times. V usage is TRBV28 and J usage is TRBJ2-3; TRBD1 is a possible D gene (8 bases). The germline CDR1 and CDR2 sequences are MDHEN and SYDVKM. CDR3 size: 14 residues. The ends were cut back, 6 bases at V and 5 bases at J, with 15 bases in the middle. The CDR3 sequence is CASRTDREGDTQYF. The CDR3 nucleotides read TGTGCCAGCAGAACGGACAGGGAGGGAGATACGCAGTATTTT.

The CDR3, as DNA: TGTGCCATCAGTGAGACCGGGACAGGGGGCAACAATGAGCAGTTCTTC. This translates into CAISETGTGGNNEQFF. The rearrangement links TRBV10-3 to TRBJ2-1, with TRBD1 matching over 12 bases. V shed 2 bases, J shed 5 bases, and the junction held 4 bases outside the gene matches. The CDR3 is 16 residues long. In germline, CDR1 is ENHRY, CDR2 SYGVKD.

The chain uses TRBV5-1 and TRBJ2-7; 8 bases are a match to TRBD2. The CDR3 runs 13 residues. The germline gives CDR1 SGHRS, CDR2 YFSETQ. V lost 5 bases to trimming and J lost 3 bases; unmatched junction nucleotides: 4. This chain's CDR3 is CASRVTSGYEQYF. The CDR3 DNA reads TGCGCCAGCAGGGTCACTAGCGGCTACGAGCAGTACTTC.

This clonotype was seen only a few times. The rearrangement uses TRBV6-2 or TRBV6-3 and TRBJ2-1, with no clear D. The CDR3 covers 13 residues. Trimming removed 4 bases from V and 10 bases from J, with 14 bases in between. In germline, CDR1 is MNHEY, CDR2 SVGEGT. This chain's CDR3 is CASSSTNAGEQFF. In DNA, the CDR3 is TGTGCCAGCAGTTCGACAAATGCTGGGGAGCAGTTCTTC.

The chain carries TRBV3-1 and TRBJ2-7; D remains unclear. The CDR3 is made up of 16 amino acids. The germline V and J ends were trimmed by 5 bases and 4 bases, with 21 bases remaining between them. Per germline, CDR1 LGHDT and CDR2 YNNKEL (reference sequence). CDR3 bases: TGTGCCAGCAGCTCCCTCGGGCGACCCACGACTTACGAGCAGTACTTC. Its translation is CASSSLGRPTTYEQYF.

This sequence joins TRBV9 and TRBJ2-1; unclear D gene. Germline V gene sequence: CDR1 SGDLS, CDR2 YYNGEE. V was shortened by 1 base and J by 7 bases, with 3 bases between the two germline ends. The CDR3 contains 11 residues. CDR3 coding DNA: TGTGCCAGCAGCGTAAGAAATGAGCAGTTCTTC. As protein: CASSVRNEQFF.

The chain employs TRBV5-5 and TRBJ1-1; D not resolved. The CDR3 has 14 residues. The germline gives CDR1 SGHKS, CDR2 YYEKEE (reference sequence). Between the trimmed V and J ends, which lost 3 bases and 3 bases, there was a span of 12 bases. As DNA, the CDR3 is TGTGCCAGCAGCTACCACTGGGCCGACACTGAAGCTTTCTTT. Translated: CASSYHWADTEAFF.

This rearrangement joins TRBV5-1 to TRBJ1-2; D possibly corresponds to TRBD1 (5 bases). CDR1 SGHRS and CDR2 YFSETQ come from the germline V gene. This CDR3 spans 15 amino acids. Between the trimmed V and J ends, which lost 4 bases and 6 bases, there was a span of 19 bases. The CDR3 sequence: CASSLTGPKGNGYTF. The CDR3 DNA reads TGCGCCAGCAGCCTCACCGGGCCTAAGGGGAATGGCTACACCTTC.

The chain links TRBV7-8 to TRBJ2-3; 8 nucleotides match TRBD2. V lost 5 bases, J lost 1 base, and 5 bases stayed unmatched. The CDR3 has 15 amino acids. Germline loops: CDR1 SGHVS, CDR2 FQNEAQ. The CDR3 spells CASSPARGGTDTQYF. Here the CDR3 DNA reads TGTGCCAGCAGCCCCGCGCGGGGGGGCACAGATACGCAGTATTTT.

This clonotype came up a few times. The V and J genes are TRBV5-1 and TRBJ2-7; a possible D gene is TRBD1 (5 bases). This CDR3 has 15 amino acids. Germline CDR1 and CDR2: SGHRS and YFSETQ. The V and J ends lost 0 bases and 2 bases respectively, with 12 bases between them. CDR3 residues: CASSLGQTATYEQYF. CDR3 DNA: TGCGCCAGCAGCTTGGGGCAGACAGCCACCTACGAGCAGTACTTC.

Ten or more counts support this clonotype. This chain uses TRBV11-2 with TRBJ2-3; D not resolved. Germline lookup yields CDR1 SGHAT and CDR2 FQNNGV. The CDR3 sequence is 12 residues long. The V end lost 2 bases, the J end lost 4 bases, and 4 bases lay between the germline ends. CDR3 bases: TGTGCCAGCAGCTTACCGCCAGATACGCAGTATTTT. Translation gives CASSLPPDTQYF.

V and J are TRBV7-3 and TRBJ1-1; no reliable D call. Trimming cost V 2 bases and J 4 bases, with 11 bases left between them. Germline V gene sequence: CDR1 SGHTA, CDR2 FQGTGA. This CDR3 contains 14 residues. The CDR3 spells CASSLGVGSTEAFF. CDR3 sequence (DNA): TGTGCCAGCAGCTTAGGGGTCGGGTCCACTGAAGCTTTCTTT.

The chain couples TRBV5-1 to TRBJ2-1; D is perhaps TRBD2 (6 bases). CDR3 length: 14 amino acids. Trimming pared 0 bases from V and 8 bases from J, leaving 12 bases between. Germline lookup yields CDR1 SGHRS and CDR2 YFSETQ. The CDR3, as DNA: TGCGCCAGCAGCTTGGCCACACTAGCATATGAGCAGTTCTTC. It yields the protein CASSLATLAYEQFF.

The chain links TRBV7-2 to TRBJ2-2; TRBD2 agrees at 11 bases. Germline lookup yields CDR1 SGHTA and CDR2 FQGNSA. After removal of 5 bases from V and 7 bases from J, the junction contained 9 bases not matched to a gene. The CDR3 runs to 16 residues. CDR3 region: CASSSRLAGLFGELFF. CDR3 nucleotides: TGTGCCAGCAGCAGTCGACTAGCGGGACTATTCGGGGAGCTGTTTTTT.

The chain has TRBV11-1 and TRBJ2-5; 12 nucleotides agree with TRBD2. V trimming: 5 bases; J trimming: 0 bases; junction bases outside the gene matches: 4. Germline V gene sequence: CDR1 SGHAT, CDR2 FQDESV (reference sequence). This CDR3 is 16 amino acids long. CDR3 residues: CASSRTSGNNQETQYF. In nucleotides, the CDR3 is TGTGCCAGCAGCCGGACTAGCGGGAATAACCAAGAGACCCAGTACTTC. Supplemented by reference TRBV11-1 and TRBJ2-5, the full variable domain reads EAEVAQSPRYKITEKSQAVAFWCDPISGHATLYWYRQILGQGPELLVQFQDESVVDDSQLPKDRFSAERLKGVDSTLKIQPAELGDSAMYLCASSRTSGNNQETQYFGPGTRLLVL.

This clonotype was picked up a small number of times. The V call is TRBV14, the J call TRBJ2-1; D gene unclear. Trimming removed 7 bases from V and 0 bases from J, with 7 bases in between. CDR3 length: 13 amino acids. Germline V lookup: CDR1 SGHDN, CDR2 FVKESK. The CDR3 coding sequence is TGTGCCAGCAAATCGAGCTCCTACAATGAGCAGTTCTTC. This translates into CASKSSSYNEQFF. Looking up the rest from reference TRBV14 and TRBJ2-1 gives the full variable domain: EAGVTQFPSHSVIEKGQTVTLRCDPISGHDNLYWYRRVMGKEIKFLLHFVKESKQDESGMPNNRFLAERTGGTYSTLKVQPAELEDSGVYFCASKSSSYNEQFFGPGTRLTVL.

The CDR3 reads CASSPEGYNEQFF. As DNA, the CDR3 is TGTGCCAGCAGCCCCGAGGGGTACAATGAGCAGTTCTTC. The rearrangement uses TRBV7-3 and TRBJ2-1; D is perhaps TRBD1 or TRBD2 (5 bases each). The germline CDR1 and CDR2 sequences are SGHTA and FQGTGA. V shed 5 bases and J shed 4 bases, with 9 bases lying between them. The CDR3 consists of 13 residues.

This chain joins TRBV9 and TRBJ2-2; 7 bases fit TRBD1. With 3 bases clipped from V and 3 bases from J, the junction kept 8 bases outside the gene matches. CDR1 and CDR2 from the germline V gene are SGDLS and YYNGEE. This CDR3 is built from 16 residues. The CDR3 loop is CASSETGFAYTGELFF. The CDR3 DNA follows: TGTGCCAGCAGCGAGACAGGGTTTGCATACACCGGGGAGCTGTTTTTT.

V is TRBV29-1 and J is TRBJ2-2; D unclear. Looked up from germline, CDR1 is SQVTM and CDR2 is ANQGSEA. CDR3 length: 10 residues. V dropped 5 bases and J dropped 6 bases, with 4 bases sitting between them. The CDR3 loop reads CSVWSGELFF. As DNA, the CDR3 is TGCAGCGTTTGGTCCGGGGAGCTGTTTTTT.

This rearrangement joins TRBV14 to TRBJ2-2; D not certain. In germline, CDR1 is SGHDN, CDR2 FVKESK. The CDR3 has 12 residues. V was cut by 2 bases and J by 6 bases, with 4 bases left in between. The DNA of the CDR3 is TGTGCCAGCAGCCAAATTCCCGGGGAGCTGTTTTTT. Protein sequence: CASSQIPGELFF. The whole variable domain, remainder taken from reference TRBV14 and TRBJ2-2, is EAGVTQFPSHSVIEKGQTVTLRCDPISGHDNLYWYRRVMGKEIKFLLHFVKESKQDESGMPNNRFLAERTGGTYSTLKVQPAELEDSGVYFCASSQIPGELFFGEGSRLTVL.

This clonotype showed up just a few times. V is TRBV12-3 or TRBV12-4 and J is TRBJ2-7; 9 bases align to TRBD1. Trimming at V came to 6 bases and at J to 12 bases, leaving 9 bases not matched to a gene. The CDR3 runs 12 residues. The CDR3 nucleotides read TGTGCCAGCAGGGGCCCGGGGACAGGGCTGTACTTC. Encoded protein: CASRGPGTGLYF.

The chain combines TRBV12-3 or TRBV12-4 with TRBJ1-1; D is undetermined. Trimming took off 3 bases at V and 1 base at J, with 6 bases between the two ends. The CDR3 extends over 13 amino acids. This CDR3 reads CASSLWPNTEAFF. In DNA, the CDR3 is TGTGCCAGCAGTTTGTGGCCGAACACTGAAGCTTTCTTT.

This clonotype was counted between two and nine times. The chain's CDR3 is CASSSNRGQPQHF. CDR3 DNA sequence: TGTGCCAGCAGCTCAAACCGGGGGCAGCCCCAGCATTTT. The chain recombines TRBV7-2 with TRBJ1-5, with D perhaps matching TRBD1 (5 bases). V was cut by 4 bases and J by 7 bases, with 11 bases left in between. The CDR3 runs 13 residues. Germline assignment: CDR1 SGHTA and CDR2 FQGNSA.